The following is a TCR beta chain sequence with its context. As yet, its antigen is unknown. The data are from a study of T-cell reconstitution after alpha-beta-depleted transplantation in children. Findings of the study overall: In some patients, recipient T cells and intrathymic progenitors surviving conditioning explained high day-60 diversity. Expanded clones from the graft, numbering several hundred, reportedly supplied alpha-beta T cells about two months after transplant.

TCRbeta library construction was performed incorporating unique molecular identifiers. TCRdb called the PCR reads again in MiXCR, with one record for every CDR3 protein. Seen here are fewer than 450,000 distinct CDR3 sequences, 16% observed once, and the top ten hold about 41%. This sequence originates from a male patient aged 2 to 10 who had a stem cell transplant for acute lymphoblastic leukemia, so the T cells may come from the graft donor. The specimen comprised PBMCs, mostly from graft donor cells, sampled 360 days after TCRalphabeta/CD19-depleted stem cell transplant.

The DNA for the CDR3 is TGTGCCAGCTCACCACGTATGGGGCCTGGTGGGGGCAATCAGCCCCAGCATTTT. Translating gives CASSPRMGPGGGNQPQHF. The chain couples TRBV18 to TRBJ1-5, with D possibly matching TRBD1 (5 bases). Germline lookup yields CDR1 KGHSH and CDR2 LQKENI. The CDR3 runs to 18 residues. V was pared by 1 base and J by 2 bases, with 18 bases between.